Sequencing of this TCR beta chain was carried out in a study of radiotherapy plus CTLA-4 blockade in lung cancer. General study points: The best predictor of response was reported to be early blood T cell clone dynamics, with interferon-beta.

Concerning this clone: Its cognate antigen is unknown.

This CDR3 comprises 14 residues. Germline CDR1 is SQVTM and CDR2 is ANQGSEA. Trimming stripped 7 bases from V and 3 bases from J, with 18 bases between. In chemo-refractory metastatic non-small-cell lung cancer, patients got ipilimumab CTLA-4 blockade together with focal radiation. This table comes from immunoSEQ multiplex PCR, and its TCRdb copy is limited to in-frame clones, with some not included. The data hold about 68,000 clones, with 79% observed a single time. The V gene is TRBV29-1, the J gene TRBJ1-2; TRBD1 might be the D (6 bases). The starting material was peripheral blood, obtained from a patient treated with radiotherapy plus ipilimumab. This TCR came from a human donor with non-small cell lung cancer who had a complete response to radiotherapy plus ipilimumab. This chain's CDR3 is CSALPGTTDYGYTF. The DNA for the CDR3 is TGCAGCGCCCTCCCCGGGACAACAGACTATGGCTACACCTTC.